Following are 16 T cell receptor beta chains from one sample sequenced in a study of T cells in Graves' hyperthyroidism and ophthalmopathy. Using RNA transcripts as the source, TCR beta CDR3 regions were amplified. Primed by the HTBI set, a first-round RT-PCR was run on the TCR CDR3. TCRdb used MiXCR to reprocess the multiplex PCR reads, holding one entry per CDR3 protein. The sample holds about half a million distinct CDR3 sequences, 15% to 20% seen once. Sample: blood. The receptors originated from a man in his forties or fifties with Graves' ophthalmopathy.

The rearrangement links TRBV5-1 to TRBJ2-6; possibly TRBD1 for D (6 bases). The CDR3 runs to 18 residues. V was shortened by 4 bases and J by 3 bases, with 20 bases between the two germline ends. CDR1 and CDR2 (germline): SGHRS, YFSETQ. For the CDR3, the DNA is TGCGCCAGCAGCACGACCGGGACAAGGGGCGGTGGGGCCAACGTCCTGACTTTC. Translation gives CASSTTGTRGGGANVLTF.

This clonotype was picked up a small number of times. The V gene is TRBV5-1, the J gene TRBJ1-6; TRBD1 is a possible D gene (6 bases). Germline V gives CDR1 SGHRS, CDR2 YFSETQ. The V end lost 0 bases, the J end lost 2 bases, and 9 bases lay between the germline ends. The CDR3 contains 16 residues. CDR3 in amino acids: CASSLGQDPYNSPLHF. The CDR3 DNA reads TGCGCCAGCAGCTTGGGACAGGACCCCTATAATTCACCCCTCCACTTT.

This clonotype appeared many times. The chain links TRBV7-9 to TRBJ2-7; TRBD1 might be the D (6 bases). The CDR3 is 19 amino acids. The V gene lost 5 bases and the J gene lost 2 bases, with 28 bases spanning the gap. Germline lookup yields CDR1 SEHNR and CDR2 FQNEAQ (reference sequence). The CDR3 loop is CASSQPQPGPGHIPYEQYF. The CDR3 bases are TGTGCCAGCAGCCAGCCTCAGCCGGGCCCGGGACACATCCCCTACGAGCAGTACTTC.

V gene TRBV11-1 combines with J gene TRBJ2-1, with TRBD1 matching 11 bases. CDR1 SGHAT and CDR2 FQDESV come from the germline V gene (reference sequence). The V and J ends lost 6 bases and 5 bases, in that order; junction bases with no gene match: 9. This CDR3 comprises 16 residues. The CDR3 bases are TGTGCCAGCAGACGGCCCGGGACAGGGGGTAACAATGAGCAGTTCTTC. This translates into CASRRPGTGGNNEQFF.

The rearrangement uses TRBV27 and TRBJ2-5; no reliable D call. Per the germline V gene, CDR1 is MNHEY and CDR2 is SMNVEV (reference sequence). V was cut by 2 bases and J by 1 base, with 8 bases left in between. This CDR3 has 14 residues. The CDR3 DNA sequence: TGTGCCAGCAGTTTAAAGTCTGTCCAAGAGACCCAGTACTTC. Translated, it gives CASSLKSVQETQYF.

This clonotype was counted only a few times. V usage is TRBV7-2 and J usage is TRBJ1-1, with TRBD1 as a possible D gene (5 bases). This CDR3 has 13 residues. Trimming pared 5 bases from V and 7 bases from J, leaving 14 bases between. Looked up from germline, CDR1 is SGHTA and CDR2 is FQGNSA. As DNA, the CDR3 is TGTGCCAGCAGCCTAGTGGGGGACCTTGAAGCTTTCTTT. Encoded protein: CASSLVGDLEAFF. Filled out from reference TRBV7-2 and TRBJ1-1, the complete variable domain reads GAGVSQSPSNKVTEKGKDVELRCDPISGHTALYWYRQSLGQGLEFLIYFQGNSAPDKSGLPSDRFSAERTGGSVSTLTIQRTQQEDSAVYLCASSLVGDLEAFFGQGTRLTVV.

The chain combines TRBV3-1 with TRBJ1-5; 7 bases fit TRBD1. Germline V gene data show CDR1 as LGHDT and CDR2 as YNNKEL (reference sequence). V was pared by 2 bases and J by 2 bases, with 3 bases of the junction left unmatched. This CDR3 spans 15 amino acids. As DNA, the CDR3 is TGTGCCAGCAGCCAAAACAGGGGAGGCAATCAGCCCCAGCATTTT. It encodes CASSQNRGGNQPQHF.

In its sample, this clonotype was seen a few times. The CDR3 protein is CAWAPGYNQPQHF. The CDR3 nucleotides read TGTGCCTGGGCCCCCGGGTACAATCAGCCCCAGCATTTT. J is TRBJ1-5 and V is TRBV30; the D is unclear. The CDR3 runs 13 residues. CDR1 and CDR2 from the germline V gene are GTSNPN and SVGIG (reference sequence). Trimming removed 5 bases at V and 3 bases at J, with 11 bases between.

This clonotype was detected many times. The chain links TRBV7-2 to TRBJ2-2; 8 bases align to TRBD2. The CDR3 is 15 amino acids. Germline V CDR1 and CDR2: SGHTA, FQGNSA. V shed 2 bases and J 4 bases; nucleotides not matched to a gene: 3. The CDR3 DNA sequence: TGTGCCAGCAGCTTAACAGCGGGAGTCACCGGGGAGCTGTTTTTT. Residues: CASSLTAGVTGELFF.

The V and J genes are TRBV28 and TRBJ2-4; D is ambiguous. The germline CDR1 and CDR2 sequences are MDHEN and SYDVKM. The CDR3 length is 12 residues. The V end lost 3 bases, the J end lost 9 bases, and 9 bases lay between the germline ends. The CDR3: CASSFLIGIQYF. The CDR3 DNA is TGTGCCAGCAGTTTTTTAATAGGCATTCAGTACTTC.

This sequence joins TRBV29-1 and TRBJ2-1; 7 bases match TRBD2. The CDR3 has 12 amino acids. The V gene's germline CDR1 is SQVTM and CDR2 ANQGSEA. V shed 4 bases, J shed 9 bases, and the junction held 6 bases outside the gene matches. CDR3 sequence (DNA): TGCAGCGTTGGGGCAGGGAGGGGTGAGCAGTTCTTC. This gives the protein CSVGAGRGEQFF.

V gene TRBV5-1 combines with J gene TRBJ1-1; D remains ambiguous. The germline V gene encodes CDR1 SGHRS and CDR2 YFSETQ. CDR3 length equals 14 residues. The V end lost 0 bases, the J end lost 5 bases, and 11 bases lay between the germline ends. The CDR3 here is CASSLAAANTEAFF. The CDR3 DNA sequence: TGCGCCAGCAGCTTGGCCGCCGCGAATACTGAAGCTTTCTTT.

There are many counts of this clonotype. CDR3 protein: CASSSALGLAGGVWNEQFF. For the CDR3, the DNA is TGTGCCAGCAGTTCCGCCTTGGGACTAGCGGGAGGAGTGTGGAATGAGCAGTTCTTC. The rearrangement links TRBV28 to TRBJ2-1, with 15 nucleotides matching TRBD2. Germline values: CDR1 MDHEN, CDR2 SYDVKM. V lost 4 bases, J lost 7 bases, and 14 bases stayed unmatched. The CDR3 is 19 residues long.

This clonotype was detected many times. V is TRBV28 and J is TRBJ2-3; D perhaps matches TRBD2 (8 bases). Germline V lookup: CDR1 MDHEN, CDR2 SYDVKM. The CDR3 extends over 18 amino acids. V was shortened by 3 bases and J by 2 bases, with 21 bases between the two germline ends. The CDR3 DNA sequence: TGTGCCAGCAGTTTCCCGTCCGGGAGGGGGCGAGACACAGATACGCAGTATTTT. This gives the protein CASSFPSGRGRDTDTQYF.

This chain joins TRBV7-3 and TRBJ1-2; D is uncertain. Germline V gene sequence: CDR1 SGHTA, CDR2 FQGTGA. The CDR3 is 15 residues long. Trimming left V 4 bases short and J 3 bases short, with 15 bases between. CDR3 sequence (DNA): TGTGCCAGCAGCTGGTGGGGAGGTAGAGACTATGGCTACACCTTC. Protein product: CASSWWGGRDYGYTF.

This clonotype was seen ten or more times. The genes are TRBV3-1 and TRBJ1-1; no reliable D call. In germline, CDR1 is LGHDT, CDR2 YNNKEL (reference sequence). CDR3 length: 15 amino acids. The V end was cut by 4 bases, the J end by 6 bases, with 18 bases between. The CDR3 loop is CASSPGRMGLAEAFF. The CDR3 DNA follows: TGTGCCAGCAGCCCCGGAAGGATGGGTTTGGCTGAAGCTTTCTTT.